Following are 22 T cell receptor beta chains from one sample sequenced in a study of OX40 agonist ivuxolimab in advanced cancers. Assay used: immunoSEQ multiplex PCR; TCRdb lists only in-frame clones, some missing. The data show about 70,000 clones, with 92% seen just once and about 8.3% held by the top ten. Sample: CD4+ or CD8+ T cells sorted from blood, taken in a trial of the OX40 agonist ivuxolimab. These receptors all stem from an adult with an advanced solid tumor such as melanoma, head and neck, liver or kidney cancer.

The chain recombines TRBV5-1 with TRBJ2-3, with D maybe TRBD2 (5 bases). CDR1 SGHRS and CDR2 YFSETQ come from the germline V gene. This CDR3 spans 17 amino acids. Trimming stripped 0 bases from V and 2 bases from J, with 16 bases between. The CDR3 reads CASSLEGLAGLTDTQYF. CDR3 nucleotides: TGCGCCAGCAGCTTGGAAGGCCTAGCTGGACTCACAGATACGCAGTATTTT.

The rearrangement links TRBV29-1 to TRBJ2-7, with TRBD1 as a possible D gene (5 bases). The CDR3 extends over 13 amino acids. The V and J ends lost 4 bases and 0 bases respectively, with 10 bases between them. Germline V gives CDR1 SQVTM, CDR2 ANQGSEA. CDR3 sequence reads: CSVGGHNSYEQYF. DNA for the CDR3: TGCAGCGTTGGGGGCCACAACTCCTACGAGCAGTACTTC.

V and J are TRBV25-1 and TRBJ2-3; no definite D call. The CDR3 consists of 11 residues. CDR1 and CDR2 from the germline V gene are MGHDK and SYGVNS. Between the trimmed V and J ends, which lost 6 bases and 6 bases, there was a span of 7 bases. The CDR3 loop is CASSQGDTQYF. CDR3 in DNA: TGTGCCAGCAGCCAAGGGGATACGCAGTATTTT.

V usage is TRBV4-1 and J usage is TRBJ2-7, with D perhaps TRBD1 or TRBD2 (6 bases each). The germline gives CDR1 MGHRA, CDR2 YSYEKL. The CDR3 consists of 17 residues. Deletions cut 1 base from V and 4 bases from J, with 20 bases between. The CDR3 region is CASSQVIGRGGSYEQYF. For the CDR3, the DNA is TGCGCCAGCAGCCAAGTCATCGGCAGGGGAGGTAGTTACGAGCAGTACTTC.

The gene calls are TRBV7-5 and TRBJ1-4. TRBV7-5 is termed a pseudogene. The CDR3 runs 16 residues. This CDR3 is CVRSLGVVRRNEKLFF. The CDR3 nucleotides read TGTGTCAGAAGCTTAGGGGTGGTCAGACGTAATGAAAAACTGTTTTTT.

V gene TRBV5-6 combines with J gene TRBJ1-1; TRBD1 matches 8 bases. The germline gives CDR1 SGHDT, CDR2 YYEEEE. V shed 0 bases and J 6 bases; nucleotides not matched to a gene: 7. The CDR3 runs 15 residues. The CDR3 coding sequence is TGTGCCAGCAGCTTGGCCCGCAGGGGGCTGCCTGAAGCTTTCTTT. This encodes CASSLARRGLPEAFF.

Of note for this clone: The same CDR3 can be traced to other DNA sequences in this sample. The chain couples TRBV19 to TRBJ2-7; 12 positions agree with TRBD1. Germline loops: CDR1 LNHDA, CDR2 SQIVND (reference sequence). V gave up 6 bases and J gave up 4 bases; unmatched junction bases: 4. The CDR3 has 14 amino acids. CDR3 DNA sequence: TGTGCCAGTAGCCCGGGACAGGGGGCGTACGAGCAGTACTTC. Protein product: CASSPGQGAYEQYF.

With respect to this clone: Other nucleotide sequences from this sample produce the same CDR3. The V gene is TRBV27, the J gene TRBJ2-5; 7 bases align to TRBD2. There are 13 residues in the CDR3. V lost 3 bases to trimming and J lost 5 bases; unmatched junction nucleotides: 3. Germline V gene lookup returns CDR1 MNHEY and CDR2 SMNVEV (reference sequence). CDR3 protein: CASSFGGGETQYF. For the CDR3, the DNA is TGTGCCAGCAGTTTTGGGGGGGGTGAGACCCAGTACTTC.

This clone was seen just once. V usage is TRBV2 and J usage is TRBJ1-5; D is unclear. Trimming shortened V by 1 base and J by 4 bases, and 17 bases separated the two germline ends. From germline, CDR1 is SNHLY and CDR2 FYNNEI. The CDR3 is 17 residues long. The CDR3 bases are TGTGCCAGCAGTGAAGTCATGTTGGCCTATCCTAATCAGCCCCAGCATTTT. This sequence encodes CASSEVMLAYPNQPQHF.

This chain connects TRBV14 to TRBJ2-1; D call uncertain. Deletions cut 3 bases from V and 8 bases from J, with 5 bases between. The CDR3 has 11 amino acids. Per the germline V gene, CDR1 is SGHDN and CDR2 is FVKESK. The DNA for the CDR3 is TGTGCCAGCAGCCACGGGTATGAGCAGTTCTTC. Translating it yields CASSHGYEQFF.

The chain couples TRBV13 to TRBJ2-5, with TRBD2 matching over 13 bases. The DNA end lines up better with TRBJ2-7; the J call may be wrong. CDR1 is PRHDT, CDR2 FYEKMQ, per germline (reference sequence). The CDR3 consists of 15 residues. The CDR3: CASSPTSGGPYEQYF. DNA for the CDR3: TGTGCCAGCAGCCCGACTAGCGGGGGGCCATACGAGCAGTACTTC.

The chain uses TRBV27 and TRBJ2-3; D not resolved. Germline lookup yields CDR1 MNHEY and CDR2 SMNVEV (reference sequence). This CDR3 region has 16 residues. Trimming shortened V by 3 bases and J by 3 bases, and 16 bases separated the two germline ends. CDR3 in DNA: TGTGCCAGCAGTTTCATAGGGTTTTCCGGAACAGATACGCAGTATTTT. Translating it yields CASSFIGFSGTDTQYF.

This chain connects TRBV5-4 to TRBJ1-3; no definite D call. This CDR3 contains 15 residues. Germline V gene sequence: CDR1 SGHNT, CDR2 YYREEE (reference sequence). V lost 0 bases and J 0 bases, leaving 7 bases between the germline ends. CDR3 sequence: CASSLVGDSGNTIYF. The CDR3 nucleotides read TGTGCCAGCAGCTTGGTTGGGGACTCTGGAAACACCATATATTTT.

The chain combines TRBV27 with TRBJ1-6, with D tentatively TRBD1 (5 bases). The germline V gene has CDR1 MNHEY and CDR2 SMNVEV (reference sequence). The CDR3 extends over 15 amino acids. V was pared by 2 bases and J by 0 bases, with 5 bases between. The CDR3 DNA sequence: TGTGCCAGCAGTTTAGACAGCTCCTATAATTCACCCCTCCACTTT. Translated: CASSLDSSYNSPLHF.

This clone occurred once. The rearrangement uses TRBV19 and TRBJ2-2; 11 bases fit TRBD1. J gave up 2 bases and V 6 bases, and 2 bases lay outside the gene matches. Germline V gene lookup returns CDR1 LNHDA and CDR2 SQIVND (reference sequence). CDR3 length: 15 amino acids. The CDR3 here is CASSWTGGNTGELFF. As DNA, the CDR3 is TGTGCCAGTAGCTGGACAGGGGGCAACACCGGGGAGCTGTTTTTT.

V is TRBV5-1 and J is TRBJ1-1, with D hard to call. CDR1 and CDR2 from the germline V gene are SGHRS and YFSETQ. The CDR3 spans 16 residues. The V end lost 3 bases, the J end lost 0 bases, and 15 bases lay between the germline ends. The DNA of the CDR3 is TGCGCCAGCAGCTCGGGCGCGGGGTGGGTGAACACTGAAGCTTTCTTT. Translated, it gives CASSSGAGWVNTEAFF. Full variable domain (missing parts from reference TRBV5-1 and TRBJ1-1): KAGVTQTPRYLIKTRGQQVTLSCSPISGHRSVSWYQQTPGQGLQFLFEYFSETQRNKGNFPGRFSGRQFSNSRSEMNVSTLELGDSALYLCASSSGAGWVNTEAFFGQGTRLTVV.

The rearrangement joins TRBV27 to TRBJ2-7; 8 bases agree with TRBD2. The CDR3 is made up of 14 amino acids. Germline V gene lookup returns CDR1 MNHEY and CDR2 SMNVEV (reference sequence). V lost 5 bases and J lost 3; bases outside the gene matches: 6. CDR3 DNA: TGTGCCAGCAGTCCCAGCGGGGGATTCTACGAGCAGTACTTC. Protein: CASSPSGGFYEQYF.

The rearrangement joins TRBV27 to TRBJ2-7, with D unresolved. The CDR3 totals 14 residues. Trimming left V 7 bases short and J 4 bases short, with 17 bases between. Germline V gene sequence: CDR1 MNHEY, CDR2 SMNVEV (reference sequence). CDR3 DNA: TGTGCCAGCACCCCCCCCGACGATCCGTACGAGCAGTACTTC. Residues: CASTPPDDPYEQYF.

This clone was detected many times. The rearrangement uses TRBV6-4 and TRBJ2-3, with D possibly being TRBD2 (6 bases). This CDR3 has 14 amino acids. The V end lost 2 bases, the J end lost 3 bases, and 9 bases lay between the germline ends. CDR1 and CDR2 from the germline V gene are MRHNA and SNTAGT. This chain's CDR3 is CASSDNGGTDTQYF. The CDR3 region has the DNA TGTGCCAGCAGTGACAACGGGGGTACAGATACGCAGTATTTT.

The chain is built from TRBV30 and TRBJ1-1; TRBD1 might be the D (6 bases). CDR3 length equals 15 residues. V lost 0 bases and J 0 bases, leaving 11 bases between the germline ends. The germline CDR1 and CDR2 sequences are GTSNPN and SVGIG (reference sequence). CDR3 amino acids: CAWSVYTGMNTEAFF. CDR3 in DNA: TGTGCCTGGAGTGTATACACAGGGATGAACACTGAAGCTTTCTTT. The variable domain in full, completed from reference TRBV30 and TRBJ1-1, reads SQTIHQWPATLVQPVGSPLSLECTVEGTSNPNLYWYRQAAGRGLQLLFYSVGIGQISSEVPQNLSASRPQDRQFILSSKKLLLSDSGFYLCAWSVYTGMNTEAFFGQGTRLTVV.

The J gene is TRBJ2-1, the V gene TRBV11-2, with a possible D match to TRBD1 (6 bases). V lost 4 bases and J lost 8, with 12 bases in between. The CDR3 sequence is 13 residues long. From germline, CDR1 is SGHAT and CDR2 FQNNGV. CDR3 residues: CASSWTAFHEQFF. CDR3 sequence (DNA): TGTGCCAGCAGCTGGACAGCTTTCCATGAGCAGTTCTTC.

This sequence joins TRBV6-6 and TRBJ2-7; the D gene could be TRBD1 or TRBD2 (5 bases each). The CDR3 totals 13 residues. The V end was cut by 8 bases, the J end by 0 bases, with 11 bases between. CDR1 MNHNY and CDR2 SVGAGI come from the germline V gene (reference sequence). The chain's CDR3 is CASLEGTSYEQYF. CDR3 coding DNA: TGTGCCAGCCTCGAGGGGACCTCCTACGAGCAGTACTTC.